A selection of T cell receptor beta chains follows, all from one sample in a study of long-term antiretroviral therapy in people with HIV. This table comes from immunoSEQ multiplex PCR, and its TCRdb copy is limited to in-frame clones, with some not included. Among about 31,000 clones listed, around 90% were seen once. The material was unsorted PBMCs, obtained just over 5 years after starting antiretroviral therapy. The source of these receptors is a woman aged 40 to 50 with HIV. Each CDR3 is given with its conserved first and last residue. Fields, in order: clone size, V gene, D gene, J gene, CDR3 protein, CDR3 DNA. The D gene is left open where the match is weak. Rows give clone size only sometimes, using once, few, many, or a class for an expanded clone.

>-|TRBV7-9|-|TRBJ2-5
CASSPQETQYF
TGTGCCAGCAGCCCCCAAGAGACCCAGTACTTC
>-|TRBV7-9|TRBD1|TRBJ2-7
CASSRAGQGTYEQYF
TGTGCCAGCAGCCGCGCGGGACAGGGGACCTACGAGCAGTACTTC
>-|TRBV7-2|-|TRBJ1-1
CASSLANSHRAFF
TGTGCCAGCAGCTTAGCGAACAGTCACCGGGCTTTCTTT
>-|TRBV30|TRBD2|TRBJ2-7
CAWRKAGGLYEQYF
TGTGCCTGGAGGAAAGCGGGGGGCCTCTACGAGCAGTACTTC
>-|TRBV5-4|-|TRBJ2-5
CASSLSAYQETQYF
TGTGCCAGCAGCTTGTCAGCGTACCAAGAGACCCAGTACTTC
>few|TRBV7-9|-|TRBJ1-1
CASSFTRARDTEAFF
TGTGCCAGCAGCTTCACCAGGGCCCGCGACACTGAAGCTTTCTTT
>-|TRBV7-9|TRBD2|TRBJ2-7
CASTPRLAGLEQYF
TGTGCCAGCACTCCCCGACTAGCGGGACTTGAGCAGTACTTC
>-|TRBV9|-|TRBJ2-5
CASSVGQLVQETQYF
TGTGCCAGCAGCGTAGGACAGCTAGTGCAAGAGACCCAGTACTTC
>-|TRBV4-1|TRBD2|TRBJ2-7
CASSQDLLGGVAGGYEQYF
TGCGCCAGCAGCCAAGATCTTTTAGGGGGGGTAGCGGGAGGCTACGAGCAGTACTTC
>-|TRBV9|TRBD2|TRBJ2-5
CASSVTSGGGETQYF
TGTGCCAGCAGTGTCACCAGCGGGGGGGGAGAGACCCAGTACTTC
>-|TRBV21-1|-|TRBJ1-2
CASSSSDRDYGYTF
TGTGCCAGCAGCTCCTCGGACAGGGACTATGGCTACACCTTC